A single sample gave rise to the 26 T cell receptor beta chains below, sequenced in a study of T cell changes during pregnancy in multiple sclerosis. Sequencing used immunoSEQ multiplex PCR; TCRdb keeps in-frame clones, though not all of them. This sample has 45,000 to 55,000 clones; about nine tenths occur once, and the top ten carry approximately 0.15%. The sample here was CD4+ T cells from peripheral blood mononuclear cells, taken after pregnancy. The receptor set was obtained from a female donor in good health, enrolled as a control in a pregnancy study.

This chain uses TRBV18 with TRBJ1-1; D unresolved. The germline V gene encodes CDR1 KGHSH and CDR2 LQKENI. The V gene lost 3 bases and the J gene lost 1 base, with 9 bases spanning the gap. The CDR3 extends over 14 amino acids. The CDR3 region is CASSPASSNTEAFF. CDR3 bases: TGTGCCAGCTCACCGGCCAGTTCGAACACTGAAGCTTTCTTT. The full variable domain, its missing parts supplied by reference TRBV18 and TRBJ1-1, is NAGVMQNPRHLVRRRGQEARLRCSPMKGHSHVYWYRQLPEEGLKFMVYLQKENIIDESGMPKERFSAEFPKEGPSILRIQQVVRGDSAAYFCASSPASSNTEAFFGQGTRLTVV.

V is TRBV10-3 and J is TRBJ2-1; unclear D gene. CDR3 length: 11 amino acids. Germline V gives CDR1 ENHRY, CDR2 SYGVKD. Trimming left V 3 bases short and J 13 bases short, with 10 bases between. Here the CDR3 DNA reads TGTGCCATCAGTGACCAAGCTGAACAGTTCTTC. This sequence encodes CAISDQAEQFF.

The V gene is TRBV30, the J gene TRBJ1-1; no firm D call. The CDR3 is 14 amino acids. Germline CDR1 is GTSNPN and CDR2 is SVGIG (reference sequence). With 0 bases removed from V and 1 base from J, the gap between germline ends came to 9 bases. The CDR3 nucleotides read TGTGCCTGGAGTGTTAGTGTTCGGAACACTGAAGCTTTCTTT. It is translated as CAWSVSVRNTEAFF.

The chain links TRBV6-5 to TRBJ2-5; 13 nucleotides align to TRBD2. The germline V gene encodes CDR1 MNHEY and CDR2 SVGAGI. The CDR3 runs 15 residues. After removal of 6 bases from V and 5 bases from J, the junction contained 6 bases not matched to a gene. The CDR3: CASSPGLAGLETQYF. The CDR3 DNA follows: TGTGCCAGCAGCCCGGGACTAGCGGGGCTGGAGACCCAGTACTTC.

The chain is built from TRBV7-2 and TRBJ2-5, with 11 positions matching TRBD1. The CDR3 length is 17 residues. Trimming at V came to 1 base and at J to 3 bases, leaving 7 bases not matched to a gene. Germline CDR1 SGHTA, CDR2 FQGNSA. CDR3 in amino acids: CASSLGRTGGIKETQYF. CDR3 in DNA: TGTGCCAGCAGCTTAGGGAGGACAGGGGGCATTAAAGAGACCCAGTACTTC.

This chain connects TRBV6-5 to TRBJ1-5; 7 bases map to TRBD1. The CDR3 is 15 amino acids. Per the germline V gene, CDR1 is MNHEY and CDR2 is SVGAGI. With V trimmed by 6 bases and J by 1 base, 6 bases remained unmatched. The CDR3 loop is CASRPKTGSNQPQHF. The DNA for the CDR3 is TGTGCCAGCAGGCCCAAGACAGGGAGCAATCAGCCCCAGCATTTT.

V gene TRBV30 combines with J gene TRBJ2-3; 13 bases are shared with TRBD2. This CDR3 has 14 amino acids. The V gene end was trimmed by 0 bases and the J gene end by 8 bases; junction bases not matched to a gene: 2. The germline gives CDR1 GTSNPN, CDR2 SVGIG (reference sequence). CDR3 amino acids: CAWSVGLAGATQYF. CDR3 DNA: TGTGCCTGGAGTGTCGGACTAGCGGGGGCTACGCAGTATTTT.

The chain combines TRBV19 with TRBJ1-6; 10 bases map to TRBD1. The CDR3 consists of 17 residues. CDR1 and CDR2 (germline): LNHDA, SQIVND (reference sequence). V was clipped by 4 bases and J by 5 bases; unmatched bases: 8. CDR3: CASSTPGQGGDNSPLHF. CDR3 nucleotides: TGTGCCAGTAGTACCCCAGGACAGGGGGGAGATAATTCACCCCTCCACTTT. Supplemented by reference TRBV19 and TRBJ1-6, the full variable domain reads DGGITQSPKYLFRKEGQNVTLSCEQNLNHDAMYWYRQDPGQGLRLIYYSQIVNDFQKGDIAEGYSVSREKKESFPLTVTSAQKNPTAFYLCASSTPGQGGDNSPLHFGNGTRLTVT.

The gene calls are TRBV2 and TRBJ1-4; no definite D call. The germline V gene has CDR1 SNHLY and CDR2 FYNNEI. The V and J ends lost 5 bases and 6 bases respectively, with 19 bases between them. CDR3 length equals 16 residues. CDR3 residues: CASSNSWTVGDEKLFF. CDR3 nucleotide sequence: TGTGCCAGCAGTAATAGCTGGACTGTTGGGGATGAAAAACTGTTTTTT. Filled out from reference TRBV2 and TRBJ1-4, the complete variable domain reads EPEVTQTPSHQVTQMGQEVILRCVPISNHLYFYWYRQILGQKVEFLVSFYNNEISEKSEIFDDQFSVERPDGSNFTLKIRSTKLEDSAMYFCASSNSWTVGDEKLFFGSGTQLSVL.

The gene calls are TRBV6-6 and TRBJ2-1; no clear D gene. This CDR3 is built from 11 residues. The V end lost 2 bases, the J end lost 7 bases, and 3 bases lay between the germline ends. CDR1 MNHNY and CDR2 SVGAGI come from the germline V gene (reference sequence). CDR3 loop: CASSYANEQFF. The CDR3, as DNA: TGTGCCAGCAGTTACGCGAATGAGCAGTTCTTC.

This chain links TRBV19 with TRBJ1-2; D call uncertain. Trimming left V 7 bases short and J 0 bases short, with 12 bases between. Germline lookup yields CDR1 LNHDA and CDR2 SQIVND (reference sequence). The CDR3 is 14 amino acids. The CDR3 sequence: CASNSQSPNYGYTF. In DNA form, the CDR3 reads TGTGCCAGTAACTCACAGAGTCCTAACTATGGCTACACCTTC.

The chain employs TRBV15 and TRBJ2-5, with 10 positions matching TRBD2. With 4 bases clipped from V and 1 base from J, the junction kept 6 bases outside the gene matches. CDR3 length: 16 residues. From germline, CDR1 is LNHNV and CDR2 YYDKDF (reference sequence). CDR3 sequence reads: CATSTLAGDLQETQYF. The CDR3 DNA sequence: TGTGCCACCAGCACTCTAGCGGGGGACCTCCAAGAGACCCAGTACTTC.

The rearrangement joins TRBV5-8 to TRBJ1-6; 7 bases line up with TRBD1. Germline V gene lookup returns CDR1 SGHTS and CDR2 YDEGEE. V gave up 6 bases and J gave up 7 bases; unmatched junction bases: 10. This CDR3 region has 15 residues. The CDR3 nucleotides read TGTGCCAGCATCGTCTTCGCAGGGGGGAATTCACCCCTCCACTTT. It encodes CASIVFAGGNSPLHF.

The rearrangement links TRBV5-1 to TRBJ2-1; no firm D call. V was cut by 1 base and J by 4 bases, with 15 bases left in between. The CDR3 runs 16 residues. Germline V gives CDR1 SGHRS, CDR2 YFSETQ. The CDR3 DNA follows: TGCGCCAGCAGCTTGAAGGATCGTGGCGGATACAATGAGCAGTTCTTC. Translating it yields CASSLKDRGGYNEQFF.

The chain links TRBV6-5 to TRBJ1-1; D unresolved. Germline loops: CDR1 MNHEY, CDR2 SVGAGI. Trimming removed 0 bases at V and 0 bases at J, with 2 bases between. There are 13 residues in the CDR3. The CDR3, as DNA: TGTGCCAGCAGTTACTCCATGAACACTGAAGCTTTCTTT. Protein sequence: CASSYSMNTEAFF.

V and J are TRBV7-9 and TRBJ1-2, with D possibly TRBD1 on 6 matching bases. Deletions cut 5 bases from V and 3 bases from J, with 10 bases between. This CDR3 contains 13 residues. Germline V lookup: CDR1 SEHNR, CDR2 FQNEAQ (reference sequence). The CDR3 sequence: CASSPDSYYGYTF. As DNA, the CDR3 is TGTGCCAGCAGCCCGGACAGTTACTATGGCTACACCTTC.

This clone appeared a single time. The genes are TRBV6-5 and TRBJ1-4; D unresolved. This CDR3 spans 15 amino acids. Between the trimmed V and J ends, which lost 2 bases and 4 bases, there was a span of 11 bases. Germline CDR1 MNHEY, CDR2 SVGAGI. This CDR3 reads CASSYVFTGNEKLFF. Here the CDR3 DNA reads TGTGCCAGCAGTTACGTTTTCACGGGTAATGAAAAACTGTTTTTT.

The V call is TRBV7-9, the J call TRBJ2-1, with 10 bases lining up with TRBD1. The CDR3 has 16 amino acids. The junction had 9 bases not matched to a gene; V was cut back by 5 bases and J by 5 bases. Germline V gives CDR1 SEHNR, CDR2 FQNEAQ (reference sequence). This CDR3 reads CASSRSPGQGNNEQFF. CDR3 coding DNA: TGTGCCAGCAGCCGATCCCCGGGACAGGGGAACAATGAGCAGTTCTTC.

The V and J genes are TRBV30 and TRBJ2-2; tentative D call: TRBD1 (6 bases). CDR3 size: 14 residues. Germline CDR1 is GTSNPN and CDR2 is SVGIG (reference sequence). V lost 4 bases and J lost 5, with 14 bases in between. The CDR3 bases are TGTGCCTGGATCCGTACTAGGGGGACCGGGGAGCTGTTTTTT. Its protein is CAWIRTRGTGELFF.

The chain is built from TRBV29-1 and TRBJ1-2; 7 nucleotides agree with TRBD1. Trimming at V came to 7 bases and at J to 0 bases, leaving 8 bases not matched to a gene. This CDR3 comprises 14 residues. Germline loops: CDR1 SQVTM, CDR2 ANQGSEA. The CDR3 DNA sequence: TGCAGCGGGTCCAGACAGGGTTCTAACTATGGCTACACCTTC. As protein: CSGSRQGSNYGYTF.

V usage is TRBV7-8 and J usage is TRBJ2-1; TRBD2 matches at 12 bases. Germline V lookup: CDR1 SGHVS, CDR2 FQNEAQ. The V gene end was trimmed by 1 base and the J gene end by 9 bases; junction bases not matched to a gene: 13. The CDR3 runs 18 residues. Here the CDR3 reads CASSLGPGLAGLRGEQFF. The CDR3 nucleotides are TGTGCCAGCAGCTTAGGTCCGGGACTAGCGGGTTTGAGGGGTGAGCAGTTCTTC.

The chain links TRBV2 to TRBJ2-2; D unclear. The V gene's germline CDR1 is SNHLY and CDR2 FYNNEI. The V end lost 7 bases, the J end lost 1 base, and 10 bases lay between the germline ends. This CDR3 has 14 amino acids. The CDR3 coding sequence is TGTGCCAGCAAGGCGGAACTGAACACCGGGGAGCTGTTTTTT. Amino acids: CASKAELNTGELFF.

As for this clone: Distinct nucleotide sequences in the sample also encode this CDR3. The V call is TRBV7-2, the J call TRBJ1-3; D perhaps matches TRBD1 (6 bases). CDR3 size: 14 residues. V lost 3 bases and J 3 bases, leaving 9 bases between the germline ends. Looked up from germline, CDR1 is SGHTA and CDR2 is FQGNSA. The CDR3 DNA reads TGTGCCAGCAGCTTGACAGGAGGTGGAAACACCATATATTTT. Translating gives CASSLTGGGNTIYF.

The rearrangement links TRBV7-6 to TRBJ1-5; D may be TRBD1 (5 bases). Germline V CDR1 and CDR2: SGHVS, FNYEAQ. The V end lost 2 bases, the J end lost 6 bases, and 17 bases lay between the germline ends. The length of the CDR3 is 16 residues. The CDR3: CASSLTPGMGGQPQHF. In DNA, the CDR3 is TGTGCCAGCAGCTTAACACCGGGGATGGGGGGTCAGCCCCAGCATTTT.

CDR3 in amino acids: CASSLVSGGPVATQYF. The CDR3 DNA sequence: TGTGCCAGCAGCTTGGTTAGCGGGGGGCCCGTGGCGACCCAGTACTTC. This chain joins TRBV5-6 and TRBJ2-5, with TRBD2 matching 10 bases. Looked up from germline, CDR1 is SGHDT and CDR2 is YYEEEE. This CDR3 is 16 amino acids long. Trimming at V came to 0 bases and at J to 7 bases, leaving 9 bases not matched to a gene.

The chain recombines TRBV4-1 with TRBJ1-4, with TRBD1 as a possible D gene (6 bases). V was clipped by 1 base and J by 3 bases, with 9 bases between them. CDR3 length: 15 amino acids. Germline V lookup: CDR1 MGHRA, CDR2 YSYEKL. CDR3 sequence reads: CASSQVGQPNEKLFF. As DNA, the CDR3 is TGCGCCAGCAGCCAAGTTGGACAGCCTAATGAAAAACTGTTTTTT.